What follows is one T cell receptor (beta chain) and its context. Per the authors' pipeline: From reference gene primer amplification, estimates of nucleated cell counts were derived. Clones were read by immunoSEQ multiplex PCR, and TCRdb kept only the in-frame ones, dropping some. For V, J and clone size, that table is used; D and trimming come from the DNA. Counted here are 200,000 to 250,000 clones, roughly 84% occurring once; the ten biggest clones make up about 9%. This sample is drawn from a study of blood T cell repertoires in COVID-19. Material for sequencing was peripheral blood. This receptor was taken from a man between 45 and 60 years old with active or convalescent COVID-19.

Here the CDR3 reads CATRREGGYNEQFF. CDR3 bases: TGTGCCACCAGGCGGGAGGGGGGTTACAATGAGCAGTTCTTC. The chain uses TRBV7-2 and TRBJ2-1; 9 positions agree with TRBD2. The CDR3 length is 14 residues. The germline CDR1 and CDR2 sequences are SGHTA and FQGNSA. The trim removed 10 bases at V and 4 bases at J, leaving 8 bases unmatched.